The clone carrying this T cell receptor (beta chain) came up once. The antigen remains unidentified. Germline trimming cut 4 bases from V and 4 bases from J; bases unmatched to any gene: 10. There are 16 residues in the CDR3. The germline gives CDR1 MGHRA, CDR2 YSYEKL. Primers for the PCR totalled 60 Vbeta and 13 Jbeta. Only in-frame clones appear in the TCRdb table, and some are missing; sequencing was by immunoSEQ multiplex PCR. This sample has approximately 130,000 clones; 65% to 90% occur once, and the top ten carry around 1.2%. The sample is drawn from a study of cytomegalovirus exposure and HLA in healthy donors. Overall study: The study's early data release held some 85 million unique TCRs from HLA-typed donors.

General study results and limits: In vitro work confirmed that three CMV-associated chains recognize CMV antigens.

The sequence was collected from a girl aged 2 to 10 in good health and CMV-seronegative. The rearrangement joins TRBV4-1 to TRBJ2-7, with TRBD2 identical over 10 bases. Material: PBMCs. For the CDR3, the DNA is TGCGCCAGCAGCCCAGGTCCGGGACTAGCGATATACGAGCAGTACTTC. It specifies CASSPGPGLAIYEQYF.